This TCR beta chain derives from a study of cytomegalovirus exposure and HLA in healthy donors. The wider study: Some 85 million unique TCRs, all from HLA-typed donors, were included in an early release of the data. Notes on the study in general: A prior analysis recorded that most TCR beta V segments were productive about 87% or about 30% of the time. Later analysis showed TCR association rates varying by HLA locus, highest for DRB1 and lowest for HLA-C. About 150 TCR beta chains were listed as cytomegalovirus-associated.

60 Vbeta and 13 Jbeta primers were used in PCR. Sequenced by immunoSEQ multiplex PCR; TCRdb stores in-frame clones only, minus some. Of some 120,000 clones listed, 74% were seen once; the top ten hold approximately 2%. Worth noting for this clone: Its specificity is not known.

The CDR3 covers 12 residues. The germline V gene encodes CDR1 SGHTA and CDR2 FQGNSA. The V end lost 3 bases, the J end lost 10 bases, and 10 bases lay between the germline ends. The receptor comes from a human donor in good health. Sequenced sample: PBMCs. The chain joins TRBV7-2 to TRBJ2-1; tentatively, D is TRBD1 (5 bases). The CDR3 bases are TGTGCCAGCAGCTTGCAAGGACAAGAGCAGTTCTTC. This sequence encodes CASSLQGQEQFF.